These 31 T cell receptor beta chains came from one sample sequenced in a study of CD8 T cells in Susac syndrome (dated by TCRdb to between 2018 and 2021). The library was built by means of the immunoSEQ multiplex PCR assay. RNA was extracted with the RNeasy kit and 0.5 to 1 ug was reverse transcribed using random hexamers. Using fastp trimming at Q25 and MiXCR clonotype assembly, TCRdb reanalyzed the public sequencing data and kept in-frame beta chains. A single entry per CDR3 protein holds the most common genes and DNA from its merged rows. This sample is represented by some 120,000 distinct CDR3 sequences; about 95% of them were singletons. The ten largest clones capture around 0.2% of the sample. The sample comprised CD8+ T cells from PBMCs. Source of these receptors: a human donor with Susac syndrome.

V is TRBV28 and J is TRBJ2-1, with TRBD1 matching 7 bases. This CDR3 has 15 residues. Trimming cost V 3 bases and J 2 bases; bases outside gene matches: 4. Germline CDR1 reads MDHEN; CDR2 reads SYDVKM. This CDR3 is CASSLGDSTYNEQFF. Here the CDR3 DNA reads TGTGCCAGCAGTTTGGGGGACAGTACCTACAATGAGCAGTTCTTC.

This chain joins TRBV15 and TRBJ2-5; D perhaps matches TRBD2 (5 bases). CDR3 length: 13 amino acids. The V gene lost 6 bases and the J gene lost 5 bases, with 13 bases spanning the gap. Germline CDR1 LNHNV, CDR2 YYDKDF (reference sequence). CDR3 amino acids: CATREESRETQYF. The CDR3 DNA sequence: TGTGCCACCAGGGAGGAGTCGCGGGAGACCCAGTACTTC.

The genes are TRBV10-3 and TRBJ1-5; TRBD1 is a possible D gene (6 bases). V lost 0 bases, J lost 5 bases, and 14 bases lay in between. The CDR3 length is 16 residues. Germline assignment: CDR1 ENHRY and CDR2 SYGVKD. As DNA, the CDR3 is TGTGCCATCAGTGAGTCGGGCAGGGGCGGGGATCAGCCCCAGCATTTT. Its protein is CAISESGRGGDQPQHF.

V is TRBV20-1 and J is TRBJ2-3; D might be TRBD2 (6 bases). V was clipped by 6 bases and J by 4 bases, with 29 bases between them. CDR3 length equals 18 residues. The germline gives CDR1 DFQATT, CDR2 SNEGSKA (reference sequence). CDR3 nucleotide sequence: TGCAGTGCCAATAAAAAAACAGGACTACGCTGGAGGGCAGATACGCAGTATTTT. This translates into CSANKKTGLRWRADTQYF.

This rearrangement joins TRBV24-1 to TRBJ2-3; the D is unclear. This CDR3 has 13 residues. Trimming removed 10 bases at V and 0 bases at J, with 10 bases between. Germline-derived CDR1 and CDR2 are KGHDR and SFDVKD. The DNA for the CDR3 is TGTGCCACTGGGGATTCTAGCACAGATACGCAGTATTTT. This codes for CATGDSSTDTQYF.

The chain couples TRBV28 to TRBJ2-5, with D possibly being TRBD1 (6 bases). Trimming removed 6 bases at V and 5 bases at J, with 16 bases between. CDR1 MDHEN and CDR2 SYDVKM come from the germline V gene. This CDR3 has 14 residues. DNA of the CDR3: TGTGCCAGCAGCACCGGAAACAGGGCCGAGACCCAGTACTTC. Translated: CASSTGNRAETQYF.

This chain connects TRBV6-2 or TRBV6-3 to TRBJ2-5, with unresolved D. Germline V gene sequence: CDR1 MNHEY, CDR2 SVGEGT. Trimming took off 5 bases at V and 5 bases at J, with 9 bases between the two ends. The CDR3 runs to 12 residues. The CDR3 coding sequence is TGTGCCAGCAGTGGCAATACGGAGACCCAGTACTTC. Translated: CASSGNTETQYF.

The chain links TRBV3-1 to TRBJ1-5, with 7 bases matching TRBD1. Germline V gene sequence: CDR1 LGHDT, CDR2 YNNKEL (reference sequence). The CDR3 runs to 15 residues. With 4 bases clipped from V and 7 bases from J, the junction kept 10 bases outside the gene matches. The DNA of the CDR3 is TGTGCCAGCAGCCCCGGACAGAGGGGGCAACAGCCCCAGCATTTT. This gives the protein CASSPGQRGQQPQHF.

The CDR3 region is CAWKGGVEQYF. In DNA form, the CDR3 reads TGTGCCTGGAAAGGAGGGGTCGAGCAGTACTTC. The rearrangement joins TRBV30 to TRBJ2-7, with a weak D call TRBD2 (6 bases). The CDR3 has 11 amino acids. Germline loops: CDR1 GTSNPN, CDR2 SVGIG (reference sequence). With 4 bases removed from V and 6 bases from J, the gap between germline ends came to 10 bases.

This chain links TRBV9 with TRBJ2-5, with a possible D match to TRBD2 (5 bases). Trimming left V 0 bases short and J 3 bases short, with 12 bases between. This CDR3 contains 15 residues. Germline V gene sequence: CDR1 SGDLS, CDR2 YYNGEE. In nucleotides, the CDR3 is TGTGCCAGCAGCGTAGCCACTAGTTCGGAAGAGACCCAGTACTTC. As protein: CASSVATSSEETQYF.

This clonotype turned up a few times. V and J are TRBV29-1 and TRBJ2-7; no clear D gene. V was shortened by 1 base and J by 6 bases, with 10 bases between the two germline ends. The CDR3 totals 12 residues. Germline CDR1 is SQVTM and CDR2 is ANQGSEA. The chain's CDR3 is CSVEVITGEQYF. The CDR3 DNA follows: TGCAGCGTTGAAGTCATAACGGGCGAGCAGTACTTC.

The V call is TRBV18, the J call TRBJ1-2, with a weak D call TRBD1 (5 bases). This CDR3 has 17 amino acids. CDR1 is KGHSH, CDR2 LQKENI, per germline. Trimming removed 2 bases at V and 6 bases at J, with 22 bases between. The CDR3 spells CASSPYASQGTLDGYTF. The CDR3 DNA sequence: TGTGCCAGCTCACCATACGCCTCCCAGGGTACTTTGGATGGCTACACCTTC.

The genes are TRBV6-1 and TRBJ2-6; D remains ambiguous. Germline assignment: CDR1 MNHNS and CDR2 SASEGT. This CDR3 has 14 residues. Trimming took off 5 bases at V and 2 bases at J, with 7 bases between the two ends. The CDR3 protein is CASSFLTGANVLTF. The CDR3 DNA reads TGTGCCAGCAGTTTCTTAACTGGGGCCAACGTCCTGACTTTC.

J is TRBJ2-1 and V is TRBV2; no clear D. The length of the CDR3 is 13 residues. V was pared by 6 bases and J by 6 bases, with 12 bases between. Germline CDR1 and CDR2: SNHLY and FYNNEI. The CDR3 region has the DNA TGTGCCAGCAGGCGGCTAGTCGGCAATGAGCAGTTCTTC. Translation gives CASRRLVGNEQFF.

This chain links TRBV10-3 with TRBJ2-1; possibly TRBD2 for D (6 bases). This CDR3 spans 14 amino acids. V was cut by 4 bases and J by 2 bases, with 9 bases left in between. From germline, CDR1 is ENHRY and CDR2 SYGVKD. This CDR3 reads CAISVGGPYNEQFF. Written as DNA, the CDR3 is TGTGCCATCAGTGTGGGGGGACCCTACAATGAGCAGTTCTTC.

This chain links TRBV9 with TRBJ2-1; 12 nucleotides match TRBD2. CDR1 SGDLS and CDR2 YYNGEE come from the germline V gene. The CDR3 is 16 amino acids. Germline trimming cut 3 bases from V and 11 bases from J; bases unmatched to any gene: 12. The CDR3 DNA reads as TGTGCCAGCAGCGCCGCGGAGGGACTAGCGGGCGGTCAGCAGTTCTTC. As protein: CASSAAEGLAGGQQFF. The full variable domain, in which reference TRBV9 and TRBJ2-1 provide the parts outside the CDR3, is DSGVTQTPKHLITATGQRVTLRCSPRSGDLSVYWYQQSLDQGLQFLIQYYNGEERAKGNILERFSAQQFPDLHSELNLSSLELGDSALYFCASSAAEGLAGGQQFFGPGTRLTVL.

The rearrangement links TRBV7-9 to TRBJ1-2; no clear D gene. Germline CDR1 is SEHNR and CDR2 is FQNEAQ (reference sequence). The V end lost 5 bases, the J end lost 1 base, and 5 bases lay between the germline ends. This CDR3 has 12 residues. CDR3: CASSLFNYGYTF. CDR3 in DNA: TGTGCCAGCAGCCTTTTTAACTATGGCTACACCTTC.

The V and J genes are TRBV12-3 or TRBV12-4 and TRBJ1-5, with D perhaps TRBD1 (5 bases). V lost 5 bases to trimming and J lost 6 bases, with 14 bases between them. The CDR3 length is 14 residues. The CDR3 DNA is TGTGCCAGCAGTCCCGTCGGGGACGTTCAGCCCCAGCATTTT. Its translation is CASSPVGDVQPQHF.

V gene TRBV6-2 or TRBV6-3 combines with J gene TRBJ2-7, with TRBD1 as a possible D gene (6 bases). CDR3 length: 13 amino acids. The V gene lost 4 bases and the J gene lost 6 bases, with 13 bases spanning the gap. Germline V CDR1 and CDR2: MNHEY, SVGEGT. CDR3 coding DNA: TGTGCCAGCAGTTGGACAGCATACGGCGAGCAGTACTTC. As protein: CASSWTAYGEQYF.

The chain is built from TRBV12-3 or TRBV12-4 and TRBJ2-5; D is tentatively TRBD1 or TRBD2 (5 bases each). The CDR3 is 11 residues long. Deletions cut 5 bases from V and 7 bases from J, with 8 bases between. The CDR3, as DNA: TGTGCCAGCAGTGACAGCGGGACCCAGTACTTC. Protein: CASSDSGTQYF.

The gene calls are TRBV20-1 and TRBJ2-1; TRBD2 aligns across 10 bases. Germline V gene data show CDR1 as DFQATT and CDR2 as SNEGSKA (reference sequence). V trimming: 2 bases; J trimming: 3 bases; junction bases outside the gene matches: 7. The CDR3 spans 16 residues. Here the CDR3 reads CSARPPGLAFYNEQFF. DNA of the CDR3: TGCAGTGCTAGACCTCCGGGACTAGCGTTCTACAATGAGCAGTTCTTC.

The gene calls are TRBV4-1 and TRBJ2-7; no firm D call. Between the trimmed V and J ends, which lost 0 bases and 4 bases, there was a span of 10 bases. This CDR3 region has 14 residues. Germline V gene data show CDR1 as MGHRA and CDR2 as YSYEKL. The CDR3 protein is CASSQDETGYEQYF. DNA for the CDR3: TGCGCCAGCAGCCAAGACGAGACTGGTTACGAGCAGTACTTC.

This chain uses TRBV5-1 with TRBJ1-4; no clear D. V lost 2 bases to trimming and J lost 5 bases, with 10 bases between them. This CDR3 has 14 amino acids. CDR1 SGHRS and CDR2 YFSETQ come from the germline V gene. CDR3 protein: CASSFRSRNEKLFF. The CDR3 region has the DNA TGCGCCAGCAGCTTCCGTAGCCGGAATGAAAAACTGTTTTTT.

The chain combines TRBV28 with TRBJ2-7, with 8 positions matching TRBD1. Germline V gives CDR1 MDHEN, CDR2 SYDVKM. V gave up 5 bases and J gave up 2 bases; unmatched junction bases: 8. This CDR3 has 15 residues. CDR3 nucleotides: TGTGCCAGCAGTCCTCACACAGGGGGACCCTACGAGCAGTACTTC. Amino acid sequence: CASSPHTGGPYEQYF.

J is TRBJ1-1 and V is TRBV20-1; D is undetermined. The germline V gene encodes CDR1 DFQATT and CDR2 SNEGSKA (reference sequence). The germline V and J ends were trimmed by 6 bases and 6 bases, with 11 bases remaining between them. This CDR3 has 11 residues. CDR3 sequence: CSAPVGAEAFF. The CDR3 DNA is TGCAGTGCCCCCGTCGGGGCTGAAGCTTTCTTT.

The gene calls are TRBV4-1 and TRBJ2-7; TRBD1 is a possible D gene (6 bases). The CDR3 length is 13 residues. Germline V lookup: CDR1 MGHRA, CDR2 YSYEKL. V dropped 5 bases and J dropped 2 bases, with 10 bases sitting between them. CDR3 residues: CASSEGVTYEQYF. DNA of the CDR3: TGCGCCAGCAGCGAGGGGGTTACCTACGAGCAGTACTTC.

The J gene is TRBJ1-2, the V gene TRBV7-9; the D is unclear. The CDR3 contains 14 residues. V gave up 1 base and J gave up 2 bases, with 8 bases separating them. Germline V gene data show CDR1 as SEHNR and CDR2 as FQNEAQ (reference sequence). The CDR3 sequence: CASSLVAENYGYTF. In nucleotides, the CDR3 is TGTGCCAGCAGCTTAGTGGCCGAGAACTATGGCTACACCTTC.

The chain recombines TRBV27 with TRBJ2-3; D remains unclear. Trimming shortened V by 2 bases and J by 6 bases, and 6 bases separated the two germline ends. Germline CDR1 reads MNHEY; CDR2 reads SMNVEV (reference sequence). The length of the CDR3 is 12 residues. This chain's CDR3 is CASSLNSDTQYF. As DNA, the CDR3 is TGTGCCAGCAGTTTAAATTCCGATACGCAGTATTTT.

V is TRBV20-1 and J is TRBJ2-7; 9 positions match TRBD1. The V gene end was trimmed by 3 bases and the J gene end by 6 bases; junction bases not matched to a gene: 9. The CDR3 length is 14 residues. Germline lookup yields CDR1 DFQATT and CDR2 SNEGSKA (reference sequence). In DNA, the CDR3 is TGCAGTGCTAGGGCCGGGACAGGGAGAAGCGAGCAGTACTTC. Amino acid sequence: CSARAGTGRSEQYF.

The V gene is TRBV28, the J gene TRBJ2-1; D is perhaps TRBD2 (6 bases). The CDR3 consists of 20 residues. V was trimmed by 3 bases and J by 0 bases, leaving 24 bases between them. Germline assignment: CDR1 MDHEN and CDR2 SYDVKM. The CDR3 loop is CASSFPLSGYSSSSYNEQFF. The DNA of the CDR3 is TGTGCCAGCAGTTTCCCGCTTAGCGGCTATTCTTCCAGCTCCTACAATGAGCAGTTCTTC.

In its sample, this clonotype was seen once. The V call is TRBV12-3 or TRBV12-4, the J call TRBJ2-4; D is ambiguous. This CDR3 has 13 amino acids. V was trimmed by 5 bases and J by 14 bases, leaving 19 bases between them. The CDR3 bases are TGTGCCAGCAGTGGGCCAGGTTTCCATGGCGAGTACTTC. Protein: CASSGPGFHGEYF.